This paragraph covers one TCR beta chain sequence. These data come from a study of blood T cells in healthy people across ages. Study-level information: Template switching captured about one barcoded beta molecule per two T cells.

The V end was cut by 6 bases, the J end by 6 bases, with 17 bases between. Germline V gene data show CDR1 as MNHNY and CDR2 as SVGAGI (reference sequence). The CDR3 loop spans 14 amino acids. Through a sample-barcoded 5' primer and a J-beta primer mix, a second PCR was run for roughly 6 to 11 cycles. TCRdb re-analysed the 5' RACE reads in MiXCR, keeping a single row per CDR3 protein. The sample carries about 780,000 distinct CDR3 sequences, roughly 25% recorded once. Staff drew approximately 9.7 milliliters of peripheral blood from each donor. The data also belong to a second study, concerning T cells of mothers and their children. From that study: Slightly, though not significantly, more overlap was seen in related than in unrelated mother-child pairs.

Sequenced material: blood. This clonotype was obtained from a boy aged 5-17 years in good health. The chain has TRBV6-6 and TRBJ1-1; the D is unclear. CDR3 DNA: TGTGCCAGCAGGTACCGGGATCACGGCGCTGAAGCTTTCTTT. This codes for CASRYRDHGAEAFF.